These 15 T cell receptor beta chains came from one sample sequenced in a study of shared clonotypes between healthy human individuals. Some clones are missing from TCRdb's copy, which holds only in-frame ones; the method was immunoSEQ multiplex PCR. Among a few million clones, 95% were seen once, and the ten largest hold 0.1% to 0.15%. Sequenced sample: naive CD4+ T cells sorted from blood. Specified subset: CD45RA+ positively selected. These receptors were obtained from a young man in good health.

As concerns this clone: Relative to the germline gene, one junction end is altered; a read error may explain this. The chain couples TRBV4-1 to TRBJ1-1; D is unclear. Per germline, CDR1 MGHRA and CDR2 YSYEKL. The CDR3 spans 14 residues. In DNA form, the CDR3 reads TGCGCCAGCAGACAAGAATGGTTGAACACTGAAGCTTTCTTT. The encoded protein is CASRQEWLNTEAFF.

The chain links TRBV10-3 to TRBJ2-1; 11 positions agree with TRBD2. CDR1 and CDR2 (germline): ENHRY, SYGVKD. The ends lost 5 bases at V and 0 bases at J; junction bases unmatched: 12. There are 19 residues in the CDR3. The CDR3: CAISPQETSGATSYNEQFF. CDR3 nucleotides: TGTGCCATCAGTCCACAGGAGACTAGCGGGGCGACCTCCTACAATGAGCAGTTCTTC.

The chain carries TRBV19 and TRBJ1-5; 7 nucleotides line up with TRBD1. Trimming at V came to 6 bases and at J to 7 bases, leaving 12 bases not matched to a gene. This CDR3 is 15 amino acids long. Germline V lookup: CDR1 LNHDA, CDR2 SQIVND (reference sequence). CDR3 DNA: TGTGCCAGTAGCGCAGCACAGGGGACGGGACAGCCCCAGCATTTT. This translates into CASSAAQGTGQPQHF.

The CDR3: CASSLGTFASYNEQFF. CDR3 DNA sequence: TGTGCCAGCAGTTTAGGGACTTTCGCCTCCTACAATGAGCAGTTCTTC. This chain uses TRBV28 with TRBJ2-1; possible D gene TRBD2, 6 bases. Looked up from germline, CDR1 is MDHEN and CDR2 is SYDVKM. The CDR3 is 16 amino acids. Between the trimmed V and J ends, which lost 2 bases and 0 bases, there was a span of 11 bases.

The V and J genes are TRBV7-9 and TRBJ2-2, with 9 bases that match TRBD2. The V gene end was trimmed by 4 bases and the J gene end by 5 bases; junction bases not matched to a gene: 14. Germline lookup yields CDR1 SEHNR and CDR2 FQNEAQ (reference sequence). The CDR3 length is 18 residues. CDR3 in DNA: TGTGCCAGCAGCTCAGGCTGGGGTAGCGGGAGTGGTACCGGGGAGCTGTTTTTT. Amino acid sequence: CASSSGWGSGSGTGELFF.

This chain connects TRBV27 to TRBJ2-4; no reliable D call. Per the germline V gene, CDR1 is MNHEY and CDR2 is SMNVEV (reference sequence). CDR3 length: 13 residues. Trimming took off 5 bases at V and 9 bases at J, with 14 bases between the two ends. The CDR3 is CASSPLISVIQYF. CDR3 bases: TGTGCCAGCAGTCCACTAATTTCTGTCATTCAGTACTTC.

The chain is built from TRBV6-1 and TRBJ2-1; D not certain. CDR3 length: 13 amino acids. The germline V gene has CDR1 MNHNS and CDR2 SASEGT. V lost 3 bases and J 5 bases, leaving 8 bases between the germline ends. In DNA form, the CDR3 reads TGTGCCAGCAGTGATAGTCCCGACAATGAGCAGTTCTTC. Encoded protein: CASSDSPDNEQFF.

This clone is a singleton in its sample. The chain uses TRBV19 and TRBJ1-2, with D possibly TRBD1 on 6 matching bases. V shed 5 bases and J shed 0 bases, with 10 bases lying between them. Germline loops: CDR1 LNHDA, CDR2 SQIVND (reference sequence). This CDR3 is built from 14 residues. The CDR3 sequence is CASSATGSNYGYTF. The CDR3 bases are TGTGCCAGTAGTGCTACAGGGTCTAACTATGGCTACACCTTC.

This rearrangement joins TRBV28 to TRBJ1-3; possible D gene TRBD1, 5 bases. From germline, CDR1 is MDHEN and CDR2 SYDVKM. V was shortened by 6 bases and J by 1 base, with 13 bases between the two germline ends. The CDR3 runs 15 residues. DNA of the CDR3: TGTGCCAGCAGGGAAGGGACTTTATCTGGAAACACCATATATTTT. Protein sequence: CASREGTLSGNTIYF.

The genes are TRBV23-1 and TRBJ2-2; D remains ambiguous. TRBV23-1 is annotated as an ORF whose role is uncertain. This CDR3 is built from 13 residues. The V and J ends lost 4 bases and 4 bases respectively, with 7 bases between them. CDR3 protein: CASSRSITGELFF. The DNA for the CDR3 is TGCGCCAGCAGTCGATCTATCACCGGGGAGCTGTTTTTT.

The chain carries TRBV6-6 and TRBJ2-7; D gene uncertain. V was shortened by 0 bases and J by 7 bases, with 13 bases between the two germline ends. CDR3 length equals 14 residues. Germline V lookup: CDR1 MNHNY, CDR2 SVGAGI (reference sequence). The CDR3 protein is CASSYSEHLSEQYF. CDR3 DNA sequence: TGTGCCAGCAGTTACTCGGAGCATCTAAGTGAGCAGTACTTC.

This clone was observed once. The chain combines TRBV28 with TRBJ1-5, with D perhaps matching TRBD1 (5 bases). The CDR3 runs to 13 residues. Trimming took off 5 bases at V and 9 bases at J, with 14 bases between the two ends. In germline, CDR1 is MDHEN, CDR2 SYDVKM. CDR3: CASSQGPVGPQHF. The CDR3, as DNA: TGTGCCAGCAGTCAGGGACCGGTAGGGCCCCAGCATTTT.

The chain combines TRBV30 with TRBJ2-1, with 7 bases lining up with TRBD2. Germline trimming cut 3 bases from V and 6 bases from J; bases unmatched to any gene: 5. This CDR3 is 13 amino acids long. The V gene's germline CDR1 is GTSNPN and CDR2 SVGIG (reference sequence). CDR3 bases: TGTGCCTGGAGCCGGGGGGTCCGCAATGAGCAGTTCTTC. Encoded protein: CAWSRGVRNEQFF.

This clone has a single count. The rearrangement joins TRBV27 to TRBJ2-7, with TRBD1 identical over 7 bases. After removal of 6 bases from V and 2 bases from J, the junction contained 4 bases not matched to a gene. Germline V lookup: CDR1 MNHEY, CDR2 SMNVEV (reference sequence). This CDR3 contains 13 residues. CDR3 bases: TGTGCCAGCAGCAGACAGGGACCCTACGAGCAGTACTTC. Its translation is CASSRQGPYEQYF.

The J gene is TRBJ2-5, the V gene TRBV5-8, with a possible D match to TRBD1 (5 bases). CDR1 and CDR2 from the germline V gene are SGHTS and YDEGEE. The V gene lost 4 bases and the J gene lost 1 base, with 14 bases spanning the gap. The CDR3 loop spans 15 amino acids. The CDR3 DNA sequence: TGTGCCAGCAGCATTACAGACAGATTCCAAGAGACCCAGTACTTC. It specifies CASSITDRFQETQYF.